The clone carrying this T cell receptor beta chain was seen at least ten times. The data stem from a study of identical twins. MiXCR, run by TCRdb on the 5' RACE reads, gives a single entry per CDR3 protein. Of 400,000 to 500,000 distinct CDR3 sequences in the sample, around 20% are singletons; the top ten hold 12%. The sample consisted of naive T cells sorted from blood. This clonotype was obtained from a man aged 45-65 years in good health.

The CDR3 loop is CASSIGQADPYF. Here the CDR3 DNA reads TGTGCCAGCAGCATCGGACAGGCCGACCCGTATTTT. The chain employs TRBV5-6 and TRBJ2-3; 7 nucleotides match TRBD1. Per the germline V gene, CDR1 is SGHDT and CDR2 is YYEEEE. The CDR3 extends over 12 amino acids. V lost 4 bases and J lost 14; bases outside the gene matches: 10.